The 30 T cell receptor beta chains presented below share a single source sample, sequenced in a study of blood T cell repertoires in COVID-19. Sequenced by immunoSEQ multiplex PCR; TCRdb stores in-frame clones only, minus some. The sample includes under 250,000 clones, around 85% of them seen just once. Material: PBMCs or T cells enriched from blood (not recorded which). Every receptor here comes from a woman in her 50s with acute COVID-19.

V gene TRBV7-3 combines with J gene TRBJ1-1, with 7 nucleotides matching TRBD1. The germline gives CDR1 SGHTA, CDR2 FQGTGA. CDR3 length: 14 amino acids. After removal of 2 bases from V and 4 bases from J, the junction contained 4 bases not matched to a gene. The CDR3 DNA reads TGTGCCAGCAGCTTAGAGGGGGCCCCCACTGAAGCTTTCTTT. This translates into CASSLEGAPTEAFF.

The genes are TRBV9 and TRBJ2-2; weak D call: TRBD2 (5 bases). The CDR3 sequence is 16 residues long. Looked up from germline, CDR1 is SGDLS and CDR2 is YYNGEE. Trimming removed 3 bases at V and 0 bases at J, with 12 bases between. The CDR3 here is CASSGMGEANTGELFF. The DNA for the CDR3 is TGTGCCAGCAGCGGCATGGGAGAAGCGAACACCGGGGAGCTGTTTTTT.

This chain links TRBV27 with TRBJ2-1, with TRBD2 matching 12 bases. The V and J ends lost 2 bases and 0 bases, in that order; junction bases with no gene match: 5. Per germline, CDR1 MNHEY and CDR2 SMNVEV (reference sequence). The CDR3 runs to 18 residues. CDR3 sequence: CASSLLAGGQSSYNEQFF. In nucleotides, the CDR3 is TGTGCCAGCAGTTTACTAGCGGGGGGGCAAAGCTCCTACAATGAGCAGTTCTTC.

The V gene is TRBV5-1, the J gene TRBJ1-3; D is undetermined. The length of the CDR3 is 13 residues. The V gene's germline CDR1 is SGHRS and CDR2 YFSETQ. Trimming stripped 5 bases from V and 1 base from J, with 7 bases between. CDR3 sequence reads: CASRPTSGNTIYF. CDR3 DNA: TGCGCCAGCAGGCCTACGTCTGGAAACACCATATATTTT.

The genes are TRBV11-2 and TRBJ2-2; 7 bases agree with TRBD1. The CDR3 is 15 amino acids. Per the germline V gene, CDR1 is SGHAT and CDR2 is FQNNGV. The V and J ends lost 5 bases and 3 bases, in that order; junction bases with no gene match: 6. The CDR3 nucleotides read TGTGCCAGCAGCCCACAGGGGTATGACACCGGGGAGCTGTTTTTT. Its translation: CASSPQGYDTGELFF.

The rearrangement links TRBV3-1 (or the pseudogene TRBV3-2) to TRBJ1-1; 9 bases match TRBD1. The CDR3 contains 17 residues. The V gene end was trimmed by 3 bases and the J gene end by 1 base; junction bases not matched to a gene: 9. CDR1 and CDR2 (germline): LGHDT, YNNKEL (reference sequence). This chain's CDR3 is CASSQIRTGGRNTEAFF. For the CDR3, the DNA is TGTGCCAGCAGCCAGATTAGAACAGGGGGCCGGAACACTGAAGCTTTCTTT.

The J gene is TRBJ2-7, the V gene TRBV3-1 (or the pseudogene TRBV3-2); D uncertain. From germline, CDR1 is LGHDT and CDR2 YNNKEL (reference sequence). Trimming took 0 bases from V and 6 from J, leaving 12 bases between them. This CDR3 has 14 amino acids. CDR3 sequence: CASSQESLGGEQYF. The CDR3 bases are TGTGCCAGCAGCCAAGAGTCCCTCGGCGGCGAGCAGTACTTC.

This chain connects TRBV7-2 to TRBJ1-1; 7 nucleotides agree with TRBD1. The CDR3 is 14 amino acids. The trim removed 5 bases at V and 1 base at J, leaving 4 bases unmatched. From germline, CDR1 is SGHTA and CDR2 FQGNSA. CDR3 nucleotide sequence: TGTGCCAGCAGCCGGACAGGCCCGAACACTGAAGCTTTCTTT. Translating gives CASSRTGPNTEAFF.

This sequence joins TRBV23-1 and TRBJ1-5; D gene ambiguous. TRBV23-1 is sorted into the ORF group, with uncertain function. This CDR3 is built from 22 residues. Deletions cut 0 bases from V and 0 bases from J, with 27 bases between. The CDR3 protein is CASSQSRLPLPSHSNSNQPQHF. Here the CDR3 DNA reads TGCGCCAGCAGTCAATCGCGTCTACCACTCCCTAGTCACTCTAATAGCAATCAGCCCCAGCATTTT.

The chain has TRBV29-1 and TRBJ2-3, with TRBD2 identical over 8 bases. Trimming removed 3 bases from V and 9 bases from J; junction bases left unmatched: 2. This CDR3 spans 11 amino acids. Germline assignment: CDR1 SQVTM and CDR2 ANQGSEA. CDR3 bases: TGCAGCGTTGATAGCGGGAACACGCAGTATTTT. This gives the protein CSVDSGNTQYF.

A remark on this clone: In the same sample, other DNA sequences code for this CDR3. CDR3 protein: CASSIGRGSYEQYF. CDR3 DNA sequence: TGTGCCAGTAGTATAGGACGGGGCTCCTACGAGCAGTACTTC. The genes are TRBV19 and TRBJ2-7; TRBD2 is a possible D gene (5 bases). The CDR3 length is 14 residues. Trimming left V 1 base short and J 0 bases short, with 7 bases between. The germline V gene has CDR1 LNHDA and CDR2 SQIVND (reference sequence).

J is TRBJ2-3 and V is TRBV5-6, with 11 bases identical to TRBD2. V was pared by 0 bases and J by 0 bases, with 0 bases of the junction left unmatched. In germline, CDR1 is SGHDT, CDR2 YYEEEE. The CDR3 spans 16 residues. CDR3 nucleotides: TGTGCCAGCAGCTTGGGACTAGCGGGGAGCACAGATACGCAGTATTTT. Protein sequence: CASSLGLAGSTDTQYF.

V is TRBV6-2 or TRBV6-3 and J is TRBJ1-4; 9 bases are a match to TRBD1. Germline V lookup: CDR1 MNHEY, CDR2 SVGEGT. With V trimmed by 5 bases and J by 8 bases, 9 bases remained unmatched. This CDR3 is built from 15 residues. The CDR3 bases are TGTGCCAGCAGTAGACCCGGGACAGGGCAAGAAAAACTGTTTTTT. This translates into CASSRPGTGQEKLFF.

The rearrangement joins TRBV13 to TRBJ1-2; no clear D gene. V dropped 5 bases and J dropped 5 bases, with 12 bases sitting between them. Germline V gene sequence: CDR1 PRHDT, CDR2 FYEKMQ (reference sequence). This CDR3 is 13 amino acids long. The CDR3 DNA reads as TGTGCCAGCAGCCTCCGGGCGGGATATGGCTACACCTTC. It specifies CASSLRAGYGYTF.

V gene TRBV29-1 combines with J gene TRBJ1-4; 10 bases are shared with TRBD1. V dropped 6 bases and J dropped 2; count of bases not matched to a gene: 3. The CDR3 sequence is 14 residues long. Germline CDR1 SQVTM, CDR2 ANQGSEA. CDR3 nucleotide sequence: TGCAGCGTGGGACAGGGGCCCACTAATGAAAAACTGTTTTTT. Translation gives CSVGQGPTNEKLFF.

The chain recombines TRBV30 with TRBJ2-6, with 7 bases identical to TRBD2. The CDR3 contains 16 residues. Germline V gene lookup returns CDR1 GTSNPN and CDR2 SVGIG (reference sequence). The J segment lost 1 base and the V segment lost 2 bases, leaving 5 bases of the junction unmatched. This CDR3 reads CAWSRGGASGANVLTF. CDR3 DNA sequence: TGTGCCTGGAGTCGCGGGGGAGCTTCTGGGGCCAACGTCCTGACTTTC.

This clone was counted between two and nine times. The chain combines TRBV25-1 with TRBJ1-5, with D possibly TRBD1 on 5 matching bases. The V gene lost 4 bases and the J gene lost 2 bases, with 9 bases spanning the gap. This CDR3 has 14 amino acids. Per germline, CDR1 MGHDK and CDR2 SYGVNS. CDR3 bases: TGTGCCAGCAGTGGCGGGACCGGCAATCAGCCCCAGCATTTT. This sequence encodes CASSGGTGNQPQHF.

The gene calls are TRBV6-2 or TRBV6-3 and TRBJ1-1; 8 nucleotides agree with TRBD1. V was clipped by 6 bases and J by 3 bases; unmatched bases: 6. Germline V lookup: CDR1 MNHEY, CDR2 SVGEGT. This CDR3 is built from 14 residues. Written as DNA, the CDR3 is TGTGCCAGCAGCACCGGGACAGGTGACACTGAAGCTTTCTTT. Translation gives CASSTGTGDTEAFF.

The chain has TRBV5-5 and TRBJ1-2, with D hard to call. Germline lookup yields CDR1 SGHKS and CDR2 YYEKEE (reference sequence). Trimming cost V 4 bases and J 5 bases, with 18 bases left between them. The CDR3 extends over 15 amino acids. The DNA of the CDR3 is TGTGCCAGCAGCCCTCGCAGTAGCACCGATTATGGCTACACCTTC. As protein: CASSPRSSTDYGYTF.

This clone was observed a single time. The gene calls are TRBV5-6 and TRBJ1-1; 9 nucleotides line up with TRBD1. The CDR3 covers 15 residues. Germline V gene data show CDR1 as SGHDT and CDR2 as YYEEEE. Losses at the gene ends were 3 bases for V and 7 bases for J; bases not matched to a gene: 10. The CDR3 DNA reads TGTGCCAGCAGCTCCGGGGGACAGGGTGAGAATGAAGCTTTCTTT. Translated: CASSSGGQGENEAFF.

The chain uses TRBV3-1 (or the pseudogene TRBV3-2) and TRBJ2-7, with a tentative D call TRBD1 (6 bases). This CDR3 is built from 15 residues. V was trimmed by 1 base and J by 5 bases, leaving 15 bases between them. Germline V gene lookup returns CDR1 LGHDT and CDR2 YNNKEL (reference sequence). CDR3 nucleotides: TGTGCCAGCAGCCAAGCATATCGCAGGGGCGACGAGCAGTACTTC. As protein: CASSQAYRRGDEQYF.

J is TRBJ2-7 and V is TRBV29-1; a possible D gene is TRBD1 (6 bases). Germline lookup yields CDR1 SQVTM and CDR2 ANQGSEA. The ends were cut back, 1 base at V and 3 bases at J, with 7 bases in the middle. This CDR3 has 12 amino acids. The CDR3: CSVEGTDYEQYF. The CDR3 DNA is TGCAGCGTTGAAGGGACAGACTACGAGCAGTACTTC.

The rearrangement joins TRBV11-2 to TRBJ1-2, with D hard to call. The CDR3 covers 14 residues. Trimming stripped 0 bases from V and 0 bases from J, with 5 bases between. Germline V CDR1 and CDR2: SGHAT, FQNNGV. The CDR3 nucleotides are TGTGCCAGCAGCTTAGACCACACTAACTATGGCTACACCTTC. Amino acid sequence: CASSLDHTNYGYTF.

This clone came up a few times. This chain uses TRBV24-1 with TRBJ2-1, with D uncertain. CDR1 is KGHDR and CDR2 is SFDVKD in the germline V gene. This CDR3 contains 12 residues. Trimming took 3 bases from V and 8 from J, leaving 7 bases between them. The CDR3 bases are TGTGCCACCAGTGATGCCCGAGATGAGCAGTTCTTC. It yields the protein CATSDARDEQFF.

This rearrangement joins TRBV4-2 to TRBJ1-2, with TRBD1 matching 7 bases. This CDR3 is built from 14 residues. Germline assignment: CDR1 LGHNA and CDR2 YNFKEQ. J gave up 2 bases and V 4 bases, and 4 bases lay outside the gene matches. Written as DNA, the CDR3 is TGTGCCAGCAGCCCTTCGACAGGGAACTATGGCTACACCTTC. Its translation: CASSPSTGNYGYTF.

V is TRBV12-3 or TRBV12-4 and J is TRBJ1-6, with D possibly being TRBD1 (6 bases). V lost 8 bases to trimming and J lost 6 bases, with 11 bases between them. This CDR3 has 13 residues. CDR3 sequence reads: CASHREFNSPLHF. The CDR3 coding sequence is TGTGCCAGCCACAGGGAATTTAATTCACCCCTCCACTTT.

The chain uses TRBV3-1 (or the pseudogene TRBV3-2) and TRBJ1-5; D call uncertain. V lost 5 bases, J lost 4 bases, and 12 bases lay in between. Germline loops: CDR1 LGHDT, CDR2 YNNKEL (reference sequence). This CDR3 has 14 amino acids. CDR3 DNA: TGTGCCAGCAGCGCCATCCCGGGGAATCAGCCCCAGCATTTT. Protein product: CASSAIPGNQPQHF.

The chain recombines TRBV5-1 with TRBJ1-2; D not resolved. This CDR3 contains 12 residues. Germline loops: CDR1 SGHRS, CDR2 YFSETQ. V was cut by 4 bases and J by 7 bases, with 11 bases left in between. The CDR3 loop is CASSQHEVGYTF. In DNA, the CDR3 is TGCGCCAGCAGCCAGCACGAGGTTGGCTACACCTTC. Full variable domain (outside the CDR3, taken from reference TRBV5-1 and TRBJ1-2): KAGVTQTPRYLIKTRGQQVTLSCSPISGHRSVSWYQQTPGQGLQFLFEYFSETQRNKGNFPGRFSGRQFSNSRSEMNVSTLELGDSALYLCASSQHEVGYTFGSGTRLTVV.

CDR3 residues: CASTRQGNSGNTIYF. CDR3 nucleotide sequence: TGTGCCAGCACCCGACAGGGGAACTCTGGAAACACCATATATTTT. The gene calls are TRBV2 and TRBJ1-3; TRBD1 agrees at 8 bases. Losses at the gene ends were 7 bases for V and 0 bases for J; bases not matched to a gene: 5. Per the germline V gene, CDR1 is SNHLY and CDR2 is FYNNEI. The CDR3 has 15 amino acids.

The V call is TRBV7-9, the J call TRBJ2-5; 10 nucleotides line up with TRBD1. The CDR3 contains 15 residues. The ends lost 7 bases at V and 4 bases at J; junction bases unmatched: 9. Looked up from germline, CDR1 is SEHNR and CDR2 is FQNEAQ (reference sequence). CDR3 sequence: CASTLGDRGGETQYF. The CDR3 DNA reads TGTGCCAGCACCCTGGGGGACAGGGGAGGAGAGACCCAGTACTTC.